This is a list of T cell receptor beta chains from one sample in a study of Ad26.COV2.S vaccination and SARS-CoV-2 variants. Libraries were prepared by immunoSEQ multiplex PCR; TCRdb keeps only in-frame clonotypes and omits some of them. The table shows around 380,000 clones, with about 85% occurring only once. The specimen comprised peripheral blood, sampled in a trial of Ad26.COV2.S vaccine versus placebo. The receptors were sampled from a person between 18 and 65 years old who received the Ad26.COV2.S COVID-19 vaccine or a placebo. Each CDR3 is given with its conserved first and last residue. The D gene is left open where the match is weak. Not all rows give a size; the values are once, few, many and, for expanded clones, a class.

clone size	D gene	V gene	J gene	CDR3 protein	CDR3 DNA
few	NA	TRBV12-5	TRBJ1-5	CASGLAANQPQHF	TGTGCTAGTGGTTTGGCCGCCAATCAGCCCCAGCATTTT
NA	NA	TRBV27	TRBJ2-7	CASSLVGNGRGYEQYF	TGTGCCAGCAGTTTAGTGGGGAATGGTCGAGGCTACGAGCAGTACTTC
NA	NA	TRBV19	TRBJ2-7	CASSLEGKTTYEQYF	TGTGCCAGTAGTTTGGAGGGGAAAACAACCTACGAGCAGTACTTC
once	NA	TRBV6-2/TRBV6-3	TRBJ2-7	CASSSGGHLYEQYF	TGTGCCAGCAGCTCTGGGGGGCACCTTTACGAGCAGTACTTC
NA	NA	TRBV7-9	TRBJ2-5	CASSSPGLLQETQYF	TGTGCCAGCAGTTCTCCTGGACTGCTCCAAGAGACCCAGTACTTC
NA	NA	TRBV12-3/TRBV12-4	TRBJ2-5	CASSLSEKETQYF	TGTGCCAGCAGTTTGAGCGAGAAAGAGACCCAGTACTTC
NA	NA	TRBV6-5	TRBJ2-7	CASSYGDLYEQYF	TGTGCCAGCAGTTACGGAGACTTATACGAGCAGTACTTC
NA	TRBD2	TRBV5-1	TRBJ2-7	CASSLKGGVGEQYF	TGCGCCAGCAGCTTGAAGGGAGGGGTAGGGGAGCAGTACTTC
NA	NA	TRBV9	TRBJ1-1	CASSVGQASEAFF	TGTGCCAGCAGCGTTGGCCAGGCCTCTGAAGCTTTCTTT
once	NA	TRBV6-5	TRBJ1-2	CASRTQGAGYTF	TGTGCCAGCAGGACACAGGGCGCCGGCTACACCTTC
NA	NA	TRBV18	TRBJ2-3	CASSPLEDTQYF	TGTGCCAGCTCGCCCTTGGAAGATACGCAGTATTTT
NA	NA	TRBV7-2	TRBJ2-3	CASSSRQSSTDTQYF	TGTGCCAGCAGCTCTAGACAGTCTAGCACAGATACGCAGTATTTT
few	NA	TRBV7-2	TRBJ2-7	CASSLSGSSYEQYF	TGTGCCAGCAGCTTATCGGGCTCATCCTACGAGCAGTACTTC
NA	NA	TRBV3-1/TRBV3-2	TRBJ2-2	CASSQVAWGTGELFF	TGTGCCAGCAGCCAAGTTGCATGGGGCACCGGGGAGCTGTTTTTT
NA	NA	TRBV27	TRBJ2-7	CASSLRGPASYEQYF	TGTGCCAGCAGTTTACGGGGGCCAGCTTCCTACGAGCAGTACTTC
NA	NA	TRBV19	TRBJ1-1	CASSIVVLGVDTEAFF	TGTGCCAGTAGTATAGTGGTTCTAGGGGTAGACACTGAAGCTTTCTTT
once	NA	TRBV19	TRBJ2-7	CASSTPDREGEQYF	TGTGCCAGTAGTACCCCGGATAGAGAGGGTGAGCAGTACTTC
once	NA	TRBV5-4	TRBJ1-1	CASSPPPPSRNTEAFF	TGTGCCAGCAGCCCCCCTCCTCCCAGCCGGAACACTGAAGCTTTCTTT
once	NA	TRBV7-9	TRBJ1-1	CASRATPEAFF	TGTGCCAGCAGGGCTACACCTGAAGCTTTCTTT
NA	NA	TRBV21-1	TRBJ2-7	CASSPMGAIDYEQYF	TGTGCCAGCAGCCCTATGGGGGCCATCGACTACGAGCAGTACTTC
NA	TRBD1	TRBV5-4	TRBJ1-6	CASSLVVAGGNSPLHF	TGTGCCAGCAGCTTAGTTGTTGCAGGGGGGAATTCACCCCTCCACTTT
NA	NA	TRBV6-5	TRBJ2-7	CASSTTHEQYF	TGTGCCAGCAGCACTACGCACGAGCAGTACTTC
NA	NA	TRBV19	TRBJ1-6	CASSMSNNSPLHF	TGTGCCAGTAGTATGTCAAATAATTCACCCCTCCACTTT
NA	NA	TRBV24-1	TRBJ1-1	CATSDSQGTEAFF	TGTGCCACCAGTGATTCGCAAGGCACTGAAGCTTTCTTT
NA	NA	TRBV7-9	TRBJ2-2	CASSLPIGELFF	TGTGCCAGCAGCTTGCCGATCGGGGAGCTGTTTTTT
NA	NA	TRBV5-4	TRBJ2-2	CASSWKGVNTGELFF	TGTGCCAGCAGCTGGAAGGGGGTGAACACCGGGGAGCTGTTTTTT
NA	NA	TRBV18	TRBJ2-5	CASAREKQETQYF	TGTGCCAGCGCCAGAGAGAAGCAAGAGACCCAGTACTTC
NA	NA	TRBV7-2	TRBJ1-2	CASSLESTQAGANYGYTF	TGTGCCAGCAGCTTAGAGAGCACGCAGGCCGGCGCTAACTATGGCTACACCTTC
NA	NA	TRBV13	TRBJ1-1	CASSLFKVYTEAFF	TGTGCCAGCAGCTTATTTAAGGTGTACACTGAAGCTTTCTTT
NA	TRBD2	TRBV5-6	TRBJ2-1	CASSYSGSYYNEQFF	TGTGCCAGCAGCTATAGCGGGTCTTACTACAATGAGCAGTTCTTC
NA	NA	TRBV2	TRBJ1-3	CASRGVSGNTIYF	TGTGCCAGCAGGGGCGTCTCTGGAAACACCATATATTTT
once	NA	TRBV5-1	TRBJ2-3	CASSSTQGADTQYF	TGCGCCAGCAGCTCCACACAGGGAGCAGATACGCAGTATTTT
NA	NA	TRBV2	TRBJ1-2	CASIGGDDYGYTF	TGTGCCAGCATCGGGGGGGATGACTATGGCTACACCTTC